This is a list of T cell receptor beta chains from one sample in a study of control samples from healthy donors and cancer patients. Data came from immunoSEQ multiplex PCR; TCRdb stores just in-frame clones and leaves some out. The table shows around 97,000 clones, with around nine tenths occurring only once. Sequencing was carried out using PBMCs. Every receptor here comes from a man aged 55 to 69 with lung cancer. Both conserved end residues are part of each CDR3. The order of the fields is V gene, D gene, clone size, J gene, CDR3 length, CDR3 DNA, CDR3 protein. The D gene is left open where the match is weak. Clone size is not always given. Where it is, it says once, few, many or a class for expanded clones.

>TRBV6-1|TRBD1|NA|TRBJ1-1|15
TGTGCCAGCAGTGATATGACAGGGACGAACACTGAAGCTTTCTTT
CASSDMTGTNTEAFF
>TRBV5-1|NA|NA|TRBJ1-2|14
TGCGCCAGCAGCTTCCAGGGGACGAGCTATGGCTACACCTTC
CASSFQGTSYGYTF
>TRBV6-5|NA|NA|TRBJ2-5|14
TGTGCCAGCTTCCGGGGGGCGTCCCAAGAGACCCAGTACTTC
CASFRGASQETQYF
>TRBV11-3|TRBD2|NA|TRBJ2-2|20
TGTGCCAGCAGCTTAGTTCCCCTAGCGGGGGAAGCTGGTTACACCGGGGAGCTGTTTTTT
CASSLVPLAGEAGYTGELFF
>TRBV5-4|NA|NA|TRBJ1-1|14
TGTGCCAGCAGCTTGGGGGGGACGGGCACTGAAGCTTTCTTT
CASSLGGTGTEAFF
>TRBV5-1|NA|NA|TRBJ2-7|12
TGCGCCAGCAGCCGTAACTCCTACGAGCAGTACTTC
CASSRNSYEQYF
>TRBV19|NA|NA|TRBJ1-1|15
TGTGCCAGCCAAACCGGACGGTCAATGAACACTGAAGCTTTCTTT
CASQTGRSMNTEAFF
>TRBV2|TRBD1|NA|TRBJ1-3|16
TGTGCCAGCAGGGGGGACAGACAAATCTCTGGAAACACCATATATTTT
CASRGDRQISGNTIYF
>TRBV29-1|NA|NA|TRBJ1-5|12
TGCAGCGTGAGGGACCTTAATCAGCCCCAGCATTTT
CSVRDLNQPQHF
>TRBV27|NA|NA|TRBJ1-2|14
TGTGCCAGCAGTTTCGGCCCTCTTGGCTATGGCTACACCTTC
CASSFGPLGYGYTF
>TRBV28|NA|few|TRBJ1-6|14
TGTGCCAGCAGTTTATCGGGCATTGTTTCACCCCTCCACTTT
CASSLSGIVSPLHF
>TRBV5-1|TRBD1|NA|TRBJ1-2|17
TGCGCCAGCAGCTTGGAGGGGCGCCGGGACAGGGGGCCACTGGGGCTCTTC
CASSLEGRRDRGPLGLF
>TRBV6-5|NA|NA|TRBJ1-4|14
TGTGCCACGGGCGCTTCCAGGCATAATGAAAAACTGTTTTTT
CATGASRHNEKLFF
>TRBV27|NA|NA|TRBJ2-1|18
TGTGCCAGCAGTTTCAACGGGGAGTTGGTGAAACCCTACAATGAGCAGTTCTTC
CASSFNGELVKPYNEQFF
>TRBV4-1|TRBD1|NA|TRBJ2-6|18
TGCGCCAGCAGCCGCTCGGGACAGGGCAGTTCTGGGGCCAACGTCCTGACTTTC
CASSRSGQGSSGANVLTF
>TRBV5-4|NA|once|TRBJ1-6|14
TGTGCCAGCAGCCGCGCCGGGGCTCGGTCACCCCTCCACTTT
CASSRAGARSPLHF
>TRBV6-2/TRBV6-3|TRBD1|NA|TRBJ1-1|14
TGTGCCAGCAGTTCACGGACAGGGAGAGGGTGGGCTTTCTTT
CASSSRTGRGWAFF
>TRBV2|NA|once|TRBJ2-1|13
TGTGCCAGCAGTGAAAAGGGTTACAATGAGCAGTTCTTC
CASSEKGYNEQFF
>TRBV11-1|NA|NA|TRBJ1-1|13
TGTGCCACCCGCGCCCTTTGGGGCACTGAAGCTTTCTTT
CATRALWGTEAFF
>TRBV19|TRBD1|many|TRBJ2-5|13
TGTGCCAGTAGTTGGGACAGGGAGAAGACCCAGTACTTC
CASSWDREKTQYF
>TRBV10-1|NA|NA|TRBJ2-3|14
TGCGCCAGCAAAGGTCAGGGGAGCACAGATACGCAGTATTTT
CASKGQGSTDTQYF
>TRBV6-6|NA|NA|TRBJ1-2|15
TGTGCCAGCAGTTCCATGACAACGGAGGGGTATGGCTACACCTTC
CASSSMTTEGYGYTF
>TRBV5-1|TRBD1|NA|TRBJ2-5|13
TGCGCCAGCAGTCAACAGGGGCAAGAGACCCAGTACTTC
CASSQQGQETQYF
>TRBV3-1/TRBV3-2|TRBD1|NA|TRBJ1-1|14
TGTGCCAGCAGCCAAGCACAGGGGGCGACTGAAGCTTTCTTT
CASSQAQGATEAFF
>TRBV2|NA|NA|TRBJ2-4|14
TGTGCCAGCAGTGATAGCCTAACAGTAAACATTCAGTACTTC
CASSDSLTVNIQYF
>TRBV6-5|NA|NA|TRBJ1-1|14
TGTGCCAGCAAACAGGAACCGATGAACACTGAAGCTTTCTTT
CASKQEPMNTEAFF
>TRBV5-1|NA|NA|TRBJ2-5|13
TGCGCCAGCAGCTTTGGTGTGGAGGAGACCCAGTACTTC
CASSFGVEETQYF
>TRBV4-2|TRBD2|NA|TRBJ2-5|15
TGTGCCAGCAGCCAAGAAACTAGCGGCCAAGAGACCCAGTACTTC
CASSQETSGQETQYF
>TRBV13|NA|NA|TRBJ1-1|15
TGTGCCAGCAGCTTAGGGGGGACGGTGGGGACTGAAGCTTTCTTT
CASSLGGTVGTEAFF
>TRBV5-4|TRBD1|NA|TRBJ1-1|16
TGTGCCAGCAGCCTGGGACAGGGGGTTCCTAACACTGAAGCTTTCTTT
CASSLGQGVPNTEAFF